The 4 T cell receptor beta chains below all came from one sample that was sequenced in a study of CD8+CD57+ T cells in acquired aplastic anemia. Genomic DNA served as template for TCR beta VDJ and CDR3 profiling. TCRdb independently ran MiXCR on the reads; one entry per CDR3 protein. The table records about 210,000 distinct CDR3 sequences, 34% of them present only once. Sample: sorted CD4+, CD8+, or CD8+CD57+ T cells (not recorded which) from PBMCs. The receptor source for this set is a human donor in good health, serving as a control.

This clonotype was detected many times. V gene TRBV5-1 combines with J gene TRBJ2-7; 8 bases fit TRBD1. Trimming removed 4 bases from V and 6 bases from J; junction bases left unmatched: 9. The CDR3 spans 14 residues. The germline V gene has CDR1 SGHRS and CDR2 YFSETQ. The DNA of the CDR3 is TGCGCCAGCAGCCTAAGGACAGGGAATGGCGAGCAGTACTTC. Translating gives CASSLRTGNGEQYF.

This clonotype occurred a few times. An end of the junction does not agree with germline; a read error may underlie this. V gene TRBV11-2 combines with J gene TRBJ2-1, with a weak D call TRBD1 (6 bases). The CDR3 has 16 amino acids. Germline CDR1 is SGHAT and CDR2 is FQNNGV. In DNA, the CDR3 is TGTGCCAGCAGCTTAACCAGGGGATCCTCCTACGATGAGCAGTTCTTC. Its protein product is CASSLTRGSSYDEQFF.

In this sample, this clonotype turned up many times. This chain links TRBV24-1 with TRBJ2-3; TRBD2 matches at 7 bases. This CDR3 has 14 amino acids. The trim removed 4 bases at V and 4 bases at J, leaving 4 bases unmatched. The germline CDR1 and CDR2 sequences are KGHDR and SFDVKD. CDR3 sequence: CATSDPSGADTQYF. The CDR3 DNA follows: TGTGCCACCAGTGACCCTAGCGGCGCAGATACGCAGTATTTT.

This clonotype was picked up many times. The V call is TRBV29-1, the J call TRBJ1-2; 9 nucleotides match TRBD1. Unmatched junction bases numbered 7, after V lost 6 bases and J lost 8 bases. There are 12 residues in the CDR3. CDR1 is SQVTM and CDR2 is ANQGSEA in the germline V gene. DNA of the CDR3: TGCAGCGTAGATGGGACAGGGTGGGGCTACACCTTC. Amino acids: CSVDGTGWGYTF.